One T cell receptor beta chain is described in this entry. This CDR3 spans 15 amino acids. The J segment lost 6 bases and the V segment lost 3 bases, leaving 11 bases of the junction unmatched. Germline V gene lookup returns CDR1 SGHRS and CDR2 YFSETQ. This specimen comes from a study of blood T cell repertoires in COVID-19. Background on the study: Some COVID-19 samples were acute and others convalescent; all came from the United States, Italy and Spain. T cells, B-cell-depleted T cells, or PBMCs supplied cDNA or gDNA.

Source study methods: Using reference gene primer amplification, nucleated cell counts were estimated. The protocol was immunoSEQ multiplex PCR, while the TCRdb copy is restricted to in-frame clones and leaves out a portion. V and J calls and clone size are as listed in that table; D and trimming were resolved from the DNA. The sample consists of more than 95,000 clones, 70% to 90% of them appearing once. This receptor was identified in a man aged 70 or older who had recovered from COVID-19. The chain joins TRBV5-1 to TRBJ2-7, with 8 positions matching TRBD2. The sequenced sample consisted of peripheral blood. This CDR3 reads CASSSGGSVASEQYF. CDR3 DNA: TGCGCCAGCAGCTCGGGAGGGAGCGTCGCCAGCGAGCAGTACTTC.